The present T cell receptor (beta chain) was sequenced within a study of blood T cell repertoires in COVID-19. Whole-study context: The study drew acute and convalescent COVID-19 samples from the United States, Italy and Spain.

Allocation to cohorts depended on clinical history reported by the participants. Recovered Cohort 3 donors showed two negative PCRs, clearance, or symptom resolution. Per the study methods: Estimation of nucleated cell counts relied on the amplification of reference gene primers. Sequenced by immunoSEQ multiplex PCR; TCRdb stores in-frame clones only, minus some. V and J calls and clone size are as listed in that table; D and trimming were resolved from the DNA. The data show approximately 440,000 clones, approximately 90% seen once. Germline V gene data show CDR1 as LNHNV and CDR2 as YYDKDF (reference sequence). CDR3 size: 14 residues. Germline trimming cut 3 bases from V and 10 bases from J; bases unmatched to any gene: 7.

The chain is built from TRBV15 and TRBJ1-2; 11 bases match TRBD1. Sequenced: PBMCs or T cells enriched from blood (not recorded which). The receptor comes from a woman between 18 and 29 years old who had recovered from COVID-19. CDR3 sequence reads: CATSRGQGVYFYTF. The DNA of the CDR3 is TGTGCCACCAGCAGGGGACAGGGGGTGTATTTCTACACCTTC.